What follows describes a single T cell receptor (beta chain). No antigen is known for it. The entry originates in a study of T cell responses to AZD1222 COVID-19 vaccine. Overall study results and limits: Donors, mostly white British, included more females; clonal diversity was possibly underestimated.

Assay used: immunoSEQ multiplex PCR; TCRdb lists only in-frame clones, some missing. The sample contains 90,000 to 150,000 clones, about 90% of which appear only once. V was cut by 5 bases and J by 3 bases, with 11 bases left in between. Per germline, CDR1 SGHTA and CDR2 FQGNSA. This CDR3 has 14 residues. This chain joins TRBV7-2 and TRBJ1-5; tentative D call: TRBD1 (6 bases). This clonotype was sampled from an adult who received the AZD1222 COVID-19 vaccine. The sequencing here drew on peripheral blood, taken 28 days after the second AZD1222 dose. The CDR3 sequence: CASSTRDNNQPQHF. DNA of the CDR3: TGTGCCAGCAGCACTAGGGACAACAATCAGCCCCAGCATTTT. Supplemented by reference TRBV7-2 and TRBJ1-5, the full variable domain reads GAGVSQSPSNKVTEKGKDVELRCDPISGHTALYWYRQSLGQGLEFLIYFQGNSAPDKSGLPSDRFSAERTGGSVSTLTIQRTQQEDSAVYLCASSTRDNNQPQHFGDGTRLSIL.